The 19 T cell receptor beta chains listed next were all sequenced from one sample in a study of identical twins. Each CDR3 protein gets one entry after TCRdb re-called the 5' RACE reads with MiXCR. The sample carries some 500,000 distinct CDR3 sequences, around an eighth recorded once. These data were also reused for a study on yellow fever vaccine responses in identical twins.

Sequencing input: CD4+ T cells sorted from blood. The receptors stem from a woman aged 18-29 years in good health.

The chain joins TRBV27 to TRBJ2-6, with TRBD2 matching over 13 bases. V was pared by 6 bases and J by 0 bases, with 8 bases of the junction left unmatched. Germline assignment: CDR1 MNHEY and CDR2 SMNVEV (reference sequence). This CDR3 has 19 amino acids. The CDR3 reads CASRRLAGGLYSGANVLTF. Here the CDR3 DNA reads TGTGCCAGCAGGAGACTAGCGGGAGGACTATACTCTGGGGCCAACGTCCTGACTTTC.

A few counts support this clonotype. The chain is built from TRBV7-2 and TRBJ2-3; unclear D gene. The CDR3 runs to 14 residues. Trimming took off 3 bases at V and 10 bases at J, with 17 bases between the two ends. Germline lookup yields CDR1 SGHTA and CDR2 FQGNSA. This CDR3 reads CASSFSSPDVAQYF. CDR3 in DNA: TGTGCCAGCAGCTTCTCTTCCCCTGACGTGGCGCAGTATTTT.

The chain has TRBV7-2 and TRBJ1-4; a weak D match, TRBD1 (5 bases). From germline, CDR1 is SGHTA and CDR2 FQGNSA. The CDR3 has 16 residues. Trimming removed 6 bases from V and 4 bases from J, with 18 bases in between. CDR3 DNA sequence: TGTGCCAGCAGGAACGGGGTGGCGGGGGGTAATGAAAAACTGTTTTTT. This translates into CASRNGVAGGNEKLFF. The full variable domain, rest sourced from reference TRBV7-2 and TRBJ1-4, is GAGVSQSPSNKVTEKGKDVELRCDPISGHTALYWYRQSLGQGLEFLIYFQGNSAPDKSGLPSDRFSAERTGGSVSTLTIQRTQQEDSAVYLCASRNGVAGGNEKLFFGSGTQLSVL.

This clonotype was picked up many times. The CDR3 spells CSARLDPAGGLDNEQFF. The CDR3 DNA reads TGCAGTGCTAGACTAGATCCAGCGGGGGGGCTCGACAATGAGCAGTTCTTC. This chain connects TRBV20-1 to TRBJ2-1; 10 nucleotides line up with TRBD2. Trimming removed 2 bases from V and 5 bases from J; junction bases left unmatched: 12. The CDR3 extends over 17 amino acids. Germline CDR1 reads DFQATT; CDR2 reads SNEGSKA (reference sequence).

The count of this clonotype is one. The rearrangement links TRBV3-1 to TRBJ2-2; D is perhaps TRBD1 (6 bases). Trimming took 5 bases from V and 7 from J, leaving 14 bases between them. CDR3 size: 14 residues. CDR1 and CDR2 from the germline V gene are LGHDT and YNNKEL (reference sequence). CDR3 bases: TGTGCCAGCAGCGCCTCAGGGGTTCACGGGGAGCTGTTTTTT. Translating gives CASSASGVHGELFF.

In this sample, this clonotype turned up a few times. This rearrangement joins TRBV5-1 to TRBJ2-7; tentative D call: TRBD1 (6 bases). Trimming took 0 bases from V and 6 from J, leaving 16 bases between them. Germline V CDR1 and CDR2: SGHRS, YFSETQ. The CDR3 has 15 amino acids. The CDR3 DNA sequence: TGCGCCAGCAGCTTGGGCCCTGGTTCGACAGGCGAGCAGTACTTC. Translation: CASSLGPGSTGEQYF.

The J gene is TRBJ2-1, the V gene TRBV20-1; 8 bases match TRBD1. This CDR3 has 15 amino acids. V shed 1 base, J shed 0 bases, and the junction held 2 bases outside the gene matches. Germline CDR1 DFQATT, CDR2 SNEGSKA (reference sequence). The CDR3 region is CSARVDRVSYNEQFF. The CDR3 coding sequence is TGCAGTGCTAGAGTGGACAGGGTCTCCTACAATGAGCAGTTCTTC.

The rearrangement joins TRBV7-2 to TRBJ2-1, with 7 bases matching TRBD1. The V gene end was trimmed by 5 bases and the J gene end by 0 bases; junction bases not matched to a gene: 4. Germline V lookup: CDR1 SGHTA, CDR2 FQGNSA. This CDR3 has 15 residues. In DNA form, the CDR3 reads TGTGCCAGCAGCGAAAGACAGGGCTCCTACAATGAGCAGTTCTTC. Protein sequence: CASSERQGSYNEQFF.

J is TRBJ2-3 and V is TRBV14; a weak D match, TRBD1 (5 bases). Germline V gene lookup returns CDR1 SGHDN and CDR2 FVKESK. The V end lost 4 bases, the J end lost 3 bases, and 14 bases lay between the germline ends. The CDR3 runs 15 residues. CDR3 in DNA: TGTGCCAGCAGCCGCAGGGATATTCCTACAGATACGCAGTATTTT. Amino acid sequence: CASSRRDIPTDTQYF.

This clonotype was found many times. The chain combines TRBV10-2 with TRBJ1-2; 10 bases match TRBD1. Germline CDR1 is WSHSY and CDR2 is SAAADI. V lost 6 bases to trimming and J lost 7 bases; unmatched junction nucleotides: 8. This CDR3 has 14 amino acids. The CDR3 reads CASSAGTGAGGYTF. The CDR3, as DNA: TGCGCCAGCAGCGCCGGGACAGGGGCTGGTGGCTACACCTTC.

This chain connects TRBV9 to TRBJ2-1; 10 bases are a match to TRBD2. The J segment lost 5 bases and the V segment lost 3 bases, leaving 14 bases of the junction unmatched. This CDR3 has 18 residues. Germline loops: CDR1 SGDLS, CDR2 YYNGEE. The CDR3 here is CASSAGLANAPGDNEQFF. As DNA, the CDR3 is TGTGCCAGCAGCGCGGGACTAGCGAACGCTCCCGGGGACAATGAGCAGTTCTTC.

This chain joins TRBV19 and TRBJ2-3; 9 bases are a match to TRBD2. J lost 6 bases, V lost 10 bases, and 11 bases had no gene match. This CDR3 comprises 14 residues. Germline-derived CDR1 and CDR2 are LNHDA and SQIVND (reference sequence). CDR3 region: CATRLADTSDTQYF. DNA of the CDR3: TGTGCCACCAGACTAGCGGACACCTCCGATACGCAGTATTTT.

The rearrangement links TRBV24-1 to TRBJ2-3; TRBD2 matches 12 bases. Germline CDR1 reads KGHDR; CDR2 reads SFDVKD. V shed 4 bases and J 11 bases; nucleotides not matched to a gene: 12. The CDR3 is 16 residues long. The CDR3 DNA sequence: TGTGCCACCAGTGACCGGGGACTAGCGGGCCTTTGGGAGCAGTATTTT. This sequence encodes CATSDRGLAGLWEQYF.

There are a few counts of this clonotype. The V call is TRBV7-9, the J call TRBJ1-5; TRBD1 aligns across 7 bases. This CDR3 region has 17 residues. Germline-derived CDR1 and CDR2 are SEHNR and FQNEAQ (reference sequence). The ends lost 1 base at V and 3 bases at J; junction bases unmatched: 9. The CDR3 sequence is CASSLGDRKEDNQPQHF. CDR3 nucleotides: TGTGCCAGCAGCTTAGGGGACAGAAAAGAAGACAATCAGCCCCAGCATTTT.

This clonotype was seen more than once but under ten times. The chain links TRBV29-1 to TRBJ2-6, with TRBD1 matching over 8 bases. J gave up 0 bases and V 7 bases, and 8 bases lay outside the gene matches. CDR1 SQVTM and CDR2 ANQGSEA come from the germline V gene. The CDR3 has 16 amino acids. This chain's CDR3 is CSARTGKSSGANVLTF. The CDR3 DNA reads as TGCAGCGCCCGGACAGGGAAGAGCTCTGGGGCCAACGTCCTGACTTTC.

This clonotype was seen more than once but under ten times. The chain is built from TRBV7-2 and TRBJ2-2; tentative D call: TRBD2 (6 bases). The germline V and J ends were trimmed by 2 bases and 4 bases, with 11 bases remaining between them. From germline, CDR1 is SGHTA and CDR2 FQGNSA. This CDR3 has 15 residues. The CDR3 DNA reads TGTGCCAGCAGCTTACGGAATAGCGGCACCGGGGAGCTGTTTTTT. Amino acid sequence: CASSLRNSGTGELFF.

The chain is built from TRBV7-9 and TRBJ1-6; TRBD1 aligns across 8 bases. From germline, CDR1 is SEHNR and CDR2 FQNEAQ (reference sequence). V was pared by 7 bases and J by 5 bases, with 4 bases of the junction left unmatched. The CDR3 runs to 14 residues. The CDR3 DNA reads TGTGCCAGCACCTCGACAGGGGATAATTCACCCCTCCACTTT. It specifies CASTSTGDNSPLHF.

Details on this clonotype: The final CDR3 position lacks the conserved phenylalanine or tryptophan, pointing to a likely read error. The V and J genes are TRBV28 and TRBJ2-7; TRBD2 aligns across 11 bases. The CDR3 length is 15 residues. From germline, CDR1 is MDHEN and CDR2 SYDVKM. Unmatched junction bases numbered 5, after V lost 4 bases and J lost 3 bases. The CDR3 reads CASSSPTSGSYEQYY. The CDR3 nucleotides read TGTGCCAGCAGTTCCCCCACTAGCGGGAGCTACGAGCAGTACTAC.

This clonotype was counted many times. This sequence joins TRBV7-9 and TRBJ2-7; no clear D. The germline CDR1 and CDR2 sequences are SEHNR and FQNEAQ (reference sequence). The CDR3 totals 12 residues. V lost 2 bases and J lost 4, with 6 bases in between. The CDR3 DNA follows: TGTGCCAGCAGCTTACACGGTTACGAGCAGTACTTC. Its translation is CASSLHGYEQYF.